This TCR beta chain originates from a study of CD8+ T cells in alopecia areata (dated by TCRdb to 2016 to 2019). A note on the overall study: Treated patients were enrolled in an open-label pilot trial of oral tofacitinib at 5 to 10 mg twice daily for moderate-to-severe alopecia areata. Patients on tofacitinib were biopsied at baseline and after 4 and 24 weeks of treatment, and several of the patients also had a later scalp biopsy. On the human side, TCRbeta sequencing was run on scalp tissue and on sorted CD4+ and CD8+ peripheral blood T cells from healthy controls and from alopecia areata patients with either patchy or totalis/universalis disease. To study T cell clonal expansion in alopecia areata, the researchers applied high-throughput TCRbeta sequencing to both the C3H/HeJ mouse model and human patients. TCRbeta CDR3 regions were amplified by immunoSEQ multiplex PCR using 35 Vbeta forward and 13 Jbeta reverse primers. Clonality in the scalp was compared among normal scalp (n=4), patchy alopecia areata scalp (n=8), and alopecia totalis/universalis scalp (n=8). RNA came from the PAXgene miRNA kit for fixed scalp, the miRNeasy kit for PBMCs, and the RNeasy kit for mouse skin. Patients received tofacitinib for 6 to 18 months and were then followed off drug for 6 months to check for delayed response and recurrence. Study-level results and caveats: Shared TCR sequences between patients were less evident than in mice, which may be partly attributable to HLA diversity in the patient population. Scalp TCR repertoire analysis is complicated because resident alphabeta T cells in normal human skin are also sequenced, whereas mouse skin is dominated by gammadelta T cells. Compared with normal scalp, lesional scalp, particularly in alopecia totalis/universalis, had higher clonality and more expanded CD8+ clones, which suggests antigenic drive.

The method behind the library was the immunoSEQ multiplex PCR assay. For TCR sequencing, RNA was extracted from every sample and reverse transcribed into cDNA to serve as template. SuperScript III was used to make first-strand cDNA, primed with a 2:1 mix of oligo-dT and random hexamers. A synthetic immune receptor repertoire was used to assess amplification bias, and residual bias was removed computationally. Per the authors' processing: Raw reads were preprocessed to remove errors, and CDR3 was defined by IMGT conventions from the conserved cysteine to phenylalanine. Clonality was computed by normalizing Shannon entropy by log2 of the number of productive unique TCRs and subtracting the result from 1. Whether each scalp clone was CD4 or CD8 was inferred by checking scalp TCRbeta sequences against the CD4 and CD8 repertoires from sorted blood. TCRdb mirrors the immuneACCESS table, restricted to in-frame sequences. Some clones are absent from its copies; in checked studies, under half trace to an unresolved V gene, and the reason for the others is unknown. V, J and clone size are those of that table, while D and trimming were read from the DNA. Counted in this sample were 150,000 or so clones; more than 45% of them appeared once. In total, the top ten clones hold 6% to 7% of the sample.

Peripheral blood and lesional scalp punch biopsies were obtained from patients with alopecia areata. After PBMCs were isolated by density centrifugation and stained for CD3, CD4 and CD8, a FACSAria was used to sort CD4+ and CD8+ T cells. From the germline V gene, CDR1 is SGHRS and CDR2 is YFSETQ. The junction shows trimming of 7 bases on V and 7 bases on J, and the gene matches do not reach 10 bases of it. From its cysteine to its phenylalanine, the CDR3 spans 14 amino acids. Just CDR3 DNA is preserved here, 42 bases in frame from base 1. Concerning this clone: Its antigen remains unidentified. No much larger clone is present one base from it, and per-base qualities are unavailable.

The origin of this receptor is a human donor with alopecia areata. Sample: CD4+ T cells sorted from blood. Recombination joined TRBV5-1 with TRBJ1-4, and 7 junctional nucleotides match TRBD1. The DNA is as follows: TGCGCCAGCTCCCTACAGGGGTCGAGTGAAAAACTGTTTTTT. Its translation reads: CASSLQGSSEKLFF.